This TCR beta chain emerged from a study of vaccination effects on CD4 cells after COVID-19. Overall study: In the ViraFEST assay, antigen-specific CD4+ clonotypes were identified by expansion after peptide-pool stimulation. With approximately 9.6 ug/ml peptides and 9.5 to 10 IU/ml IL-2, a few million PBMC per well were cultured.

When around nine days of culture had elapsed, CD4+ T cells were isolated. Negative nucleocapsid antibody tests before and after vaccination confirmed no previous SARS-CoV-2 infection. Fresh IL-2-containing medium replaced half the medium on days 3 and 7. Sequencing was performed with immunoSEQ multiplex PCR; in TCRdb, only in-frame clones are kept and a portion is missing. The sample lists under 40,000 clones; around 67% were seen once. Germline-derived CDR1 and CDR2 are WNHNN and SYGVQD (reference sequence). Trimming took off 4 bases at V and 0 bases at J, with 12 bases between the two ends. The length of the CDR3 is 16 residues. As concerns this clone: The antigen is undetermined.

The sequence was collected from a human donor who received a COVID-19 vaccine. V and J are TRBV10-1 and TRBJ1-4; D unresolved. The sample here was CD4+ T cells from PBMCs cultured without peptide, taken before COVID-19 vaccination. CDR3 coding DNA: TGCGCCAGCAGTGCCGGGGTCGTTGCAACTAATGAAAAACTGTTTTTT. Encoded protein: CASSAGVVATNEKLFF.